This T cell receptor beta chain emerged from a study of beta chain features in type 1 diabetes. Study details: Similarity in age, gender and cell yields was seen between patients and healthy donors.

Findings and limits, study-wide: When Type 1 diabetes patients were examined, their TCRB CDR3s proved moderately but significantly shorter in all four CD4+ subsets. Among patients, naive, central memory and Treg TCRB repertoires appeared more similar than among healthy donors.

Germline CDR1 is LNHDA and CDR2 is SQIVND (reference sequence). The CDR3 contains 14 residues. Trimming took 7 bases from V and 0 from J, leaving 13 bases between them. Sequencing targeted expressed TCRB transcripts, as all isolated RNA had been reverse transcribed. TCRdb's copy holds only in-frame clones and misses some; the assay was immunoSEQ multiplex PCR. The data show around 150,000 clones, 10% seen once. This clone was recorded a few times. No antigen is known for it. Sorting that relied on CD45RO/CCR7/CD25/CD127/CD95/CD27 yielded CD4+ naive, central memory, regulatory and stem cell-like memory cells.

Sequenced input: central memory CD4+ T cells from blood. This chain joins TRBV19 and TRBJ2-7, with a weak D call TRBD1 (6 bases). The origin of this receptor is a man aged 30 to 45 with type 1 diabetes. In DNA form, the CDR3 reads TGTGCCAGTAAGGACAGCCACGGCTCCTACGAGCAGTACTTC. It yields the protein CASKDSHGSYEQYF.